Listed here are 8 T cell receptor beta chains from one sample, sequenced in a study of cytomegalovirus exposure and HLA in healthy donors. The PCR employed 60 Vbeta primers together with 13 Jbeta primers. Clones were read by immunoSEQ multiplex PCR, and TCRdb kept only the in-frame ones, dropping some. The table shows more than 85,000 clones, with approximately 14% occurring only once. Sequenced input: PBMCs. The origin of the receptors is a female donor in good health and CMV-seronegative.

The rearrangement joins TRBV5-1 to TRBJ2-5; no clear D gene. Germline CDR1 and CDR2: SGHRS and YFSETQ. This CDR3 spans 17 amino acids. V lost 1 base and J 4 bases, leaving 20 bases between the germline ends. The DNA of the CDR3 is TGCGCCAGCAGCTTGATGGAGCGCCGGAGTATGGGAGAGACCCAGTACTTC. Residues: CASSLMERRSMGETQYF.

This clone was counted a few times. This chain links TRBV7-9 with TRBJ1-4, with 8 bases that match TRBD1. Germline lookup yields CDR1 SEHNR and CDR2 FQNEAQ (reference sequence). V lost 5 bases and J lost 4; bases outside the gene matches: 3. The CDR3 is 14 residues long. As DNA, the CDR3 is TGTGCCAGCAGCCCGGGACAGGATAATGAAAAACTGTTTTTT. This sequence encodes CASSPGQDNEKLFF.

The gene calls are TRBV13 and TRBJ1-3; 8 positions match TRBD1. Germline V gene sequence: CDR1 PRHDT, CDR2 FYEKMQ (reference sequence). V lost 5 bases to trimming and J lost 4 bases; unmatched junction nucleotides: 10. The length of the CDR3 is 16 residues. CDR3 residues: CASSNRPGQVGNTIYF. The CDR3 coding sequence is TGTGCCAGCAGCAATAGGCCGGGACAGGTGGGAAACACCATATATTTT.

The sample holds a few counts of this clone. This rearrangement joins TRBV30 to TRBJ1-2; D is unclear. Germline V gene lookup returns CDR1 GTSNPN and CDR2 SVGIG (reference sequence). V gave up 1 base and J gave up 5 bases, with 8 bases separating them. The CDR3 is 12 residues long. The CDR3 spells CAWSALLYGYTF. The CDR3 DNA follows: TGTGCCTGGAGTGCGCTATTATATGGCTACACCTTC.

The rearrangement links TRBV7-3 to TRBJ2-1, with no clear D. The germline V and J ends were trimmed by 1 base and 8 bases, with 15 bases remaining between them. CDR3 size: 15 residues. The germline V gene encodes CDR1 SGHTA and CDR2 FQGTGA. CDR3 sequence: CASSLRETPWYEQFF. CDR3 coding DNA: TGTGCCAGCAGCTTAAGAGAGACTCCATGGTATGAGCAGTTCTTC.

The V and J genes are TRBV19 and TRBJ1-4; 8 bases agree with TRBD1. Germline loops: CDR1 LNHDA, CDR2 SQIVND (reference sequence). The CDR3 spans 15 residues. Trimming cost V 3 bases and J 7 bases; bases outside gene matches: 7. The DNA of the CDR3 is TGTGCCAGTAGTATCTTCGCAGGGGGCCGTGAAAAACTGTTTTTT. Translation: CASSIFAGGREKLFF.

The chain recombines TRBV6-1 with TRBJ2-1; 11 nucleotides match TRBD2. Germline V lookup: CDR1 MNHNS, CDR2 SASEGT. The J segment lost 2 bases and the V segment lost 2 bases, leaving 5 bases of the junction unmatched. The CDR3 covers 17 residues. In nucleotides, the CDR3 is TGTGCCAGCAGTGAACTAGCGGGGGGCCCTACCTACAATGAGCAGTTCTTC. Translating gives CASSELAGGPTYNEQFF.

This clone was seen only a few times. The J gene is TRBJ1-1, the V gene TRBV7-2; 10 positions agree with TRBD1. CDR1 SGHTA and CDR2 FQGNSA come from the germline V gene. V was clipped by 5 bases and J by 5 bases; unmatched bases: 14. The CDR3 runs 17 residues. CDR3 coding DNA: TGTGCCAGCAGCACGTGGACAGGGGGAAGTCTAGTTACTGAAGCTTTCTTT. It is translated as CASSTWTGGSLVTEAFF.